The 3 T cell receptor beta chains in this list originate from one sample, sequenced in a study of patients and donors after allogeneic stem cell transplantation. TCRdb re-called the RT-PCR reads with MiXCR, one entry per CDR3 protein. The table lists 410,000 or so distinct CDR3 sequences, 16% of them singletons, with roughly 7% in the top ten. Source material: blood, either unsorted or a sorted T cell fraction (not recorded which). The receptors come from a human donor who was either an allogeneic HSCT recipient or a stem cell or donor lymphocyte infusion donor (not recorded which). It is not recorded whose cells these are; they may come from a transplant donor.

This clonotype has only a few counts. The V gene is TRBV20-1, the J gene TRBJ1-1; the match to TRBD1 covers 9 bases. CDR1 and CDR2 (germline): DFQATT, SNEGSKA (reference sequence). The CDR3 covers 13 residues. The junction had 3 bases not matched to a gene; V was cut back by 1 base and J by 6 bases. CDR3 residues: CSARGGQGSEAFF. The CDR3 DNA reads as TGCAGTGCTAGAGGGGGACAGGGCTCTGAAGCTTTCTTT.

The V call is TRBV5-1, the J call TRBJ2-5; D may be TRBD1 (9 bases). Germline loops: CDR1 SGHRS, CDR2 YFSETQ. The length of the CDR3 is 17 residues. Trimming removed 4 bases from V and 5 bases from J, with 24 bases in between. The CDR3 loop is CASSQTGGSGSVETQYF. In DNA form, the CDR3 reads TGCGCCAGCAGCCAGACAGGGGGAAGCGGGAGCGTGGAGACCCAGTACTTC.

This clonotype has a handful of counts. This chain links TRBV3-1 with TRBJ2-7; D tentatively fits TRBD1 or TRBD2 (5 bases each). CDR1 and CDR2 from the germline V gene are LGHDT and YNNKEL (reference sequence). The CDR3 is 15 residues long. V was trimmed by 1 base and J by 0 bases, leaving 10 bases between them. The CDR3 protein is CASSQVLGVSYEQYF. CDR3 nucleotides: TGTGCCAGCAGCCAAGTCCTGGGGGTCTCCTACGAGCAGTACTTC.